The clone carrying this TCR beta chain has just a few counts. Its cognate antigen is unknown. 5'RACE with constant-segment primers yielded barcoded, UMI-tagged TCR alpha and TCR beta cDNA libraries. Each CDR3 protein gets one entry after TCRdb re-called the 5' RACE reads with MiXCR. The profile shows about 430,000 distinct CDR3 sequences, about 24% of them singletons. With 3 bases clipped from V and 8 bases from J, the junction kept 9 bases outside the gene matches. The CDR3 sequence is 15 residues long. The data were obtained in a study of T-cell memory formation after mild COVID-19. About the research overall: Among the donors, TCR clusters were largely specific to each donor. Points from the study as a whole: CD4/CD8 balance held among clones contracting day 15 to 85, and later expanders leaned CD4+. Within pre-infection memory, some responding clones were found, suggesting cross-reactive memory joined.

The rearrangement joins TRBV12-3 or TRBV12-4 to TRBJ2-1; TRBD1 aligns across 8 bases. The receptor was isolated from an adult woman who had mild COVID-19 (a few samples of this study predate the infection). Cell type and time point are not known. The sample taken for sequencing was PBMCs or a T cell subset sorted from them (not recorded which). CDR3 coding DNA: TGTGCCAGCAGTTTCGACCGCCGACAGGGGCATGAGCAGTTCTTC. As protein: CASSFDRRQGHEQFF.